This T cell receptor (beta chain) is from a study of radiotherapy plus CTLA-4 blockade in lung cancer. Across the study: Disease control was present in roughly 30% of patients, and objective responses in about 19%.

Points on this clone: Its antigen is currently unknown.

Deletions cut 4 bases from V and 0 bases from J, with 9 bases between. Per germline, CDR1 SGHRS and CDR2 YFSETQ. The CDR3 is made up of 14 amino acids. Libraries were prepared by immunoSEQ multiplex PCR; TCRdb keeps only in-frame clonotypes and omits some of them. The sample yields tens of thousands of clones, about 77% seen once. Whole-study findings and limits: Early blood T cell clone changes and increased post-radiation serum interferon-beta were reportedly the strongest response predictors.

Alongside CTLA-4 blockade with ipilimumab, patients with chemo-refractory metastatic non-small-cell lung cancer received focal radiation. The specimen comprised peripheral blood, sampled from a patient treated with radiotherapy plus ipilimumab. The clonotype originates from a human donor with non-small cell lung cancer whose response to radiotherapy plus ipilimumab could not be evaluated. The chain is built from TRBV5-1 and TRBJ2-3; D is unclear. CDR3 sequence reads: CASSVLGSTDTQYF. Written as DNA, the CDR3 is TGCGCCAGCAGCGTTCTAGGTAGCACAGATACGCAGTATTTT. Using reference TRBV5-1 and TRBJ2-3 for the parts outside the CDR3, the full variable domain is KAGVTQTPRYLIKTRGQQVTLSCSPISGHRSVSWYQQTPGQGLQFLFEYFSETQRNKGNFPGRFSGRQFSNSRSEMNVSTLELGDSALYLCASSVLGSTDTQYFGPGTRLTVL.